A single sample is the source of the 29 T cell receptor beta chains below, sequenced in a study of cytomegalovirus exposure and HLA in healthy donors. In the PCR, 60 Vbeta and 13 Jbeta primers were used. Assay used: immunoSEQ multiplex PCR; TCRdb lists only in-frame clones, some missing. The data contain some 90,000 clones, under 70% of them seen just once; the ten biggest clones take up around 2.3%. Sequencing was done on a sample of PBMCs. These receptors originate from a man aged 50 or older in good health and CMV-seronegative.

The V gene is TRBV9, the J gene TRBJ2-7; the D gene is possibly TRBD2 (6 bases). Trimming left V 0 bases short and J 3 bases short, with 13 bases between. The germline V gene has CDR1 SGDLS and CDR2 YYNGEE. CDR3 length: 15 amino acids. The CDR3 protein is CASSVDPSVFYEQYF. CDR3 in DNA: TGTGCCAGCAGCGTAGATCCTAGCGTATTCTACGAGCAGTACTTC. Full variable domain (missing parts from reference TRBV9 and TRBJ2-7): DSGVTQTPKHLITATGQRVTLRCSPRSGDLSVYWYQQSLDQGLQFLIQYYNGEERAKGNILERFSAQQFPDLHSELNLSSLELGDSALYFCASSVDPSVFYEQYFGPGTRLTVT.

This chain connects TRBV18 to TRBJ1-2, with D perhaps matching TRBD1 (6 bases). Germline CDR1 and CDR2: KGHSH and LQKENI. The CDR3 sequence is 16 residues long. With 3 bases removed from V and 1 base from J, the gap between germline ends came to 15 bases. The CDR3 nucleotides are TGTGCCAGCTCACCCCGACAGGACGTTGGTAACTATGGCTACACCTTC. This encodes CASSPRQDVGNYGYTF. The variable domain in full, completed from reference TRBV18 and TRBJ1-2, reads NAGVMQNPRHLVRRRGQEARLRCSPMKGHSHVYWYRQLPEEGLKFMVYLQKENIIDESGMPKERFSAEFPKEGPSILRIQQVVRGDSAAYFCASSPRQDVGNYGYTFGSGTRLTVV.

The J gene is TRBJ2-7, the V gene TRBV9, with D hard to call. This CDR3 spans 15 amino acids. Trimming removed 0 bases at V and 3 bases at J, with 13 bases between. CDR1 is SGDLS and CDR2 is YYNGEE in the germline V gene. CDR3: CASSVDAARVYEQYF. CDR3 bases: TGTGCCAGCAGCGTAGATGCTGCCCGGGTCTACGAGCAGTACTTC.

CDR3 nucleotides: TGTGCCAGCAGTTCAGGGGGCAAAGAGACCCAGTACTTC. It yields the protein CASSSGGKETQYF. The rearrangement links TRBV28 to TRBJ2-5; 8 bases are a match to TRBD1. V trimming: 4 bases; J trimming: 3 bases; junction bases outside the gene matches: 1. The CDR3 is 13 residues long. Looked up from germline, CDR1 is MDHEN and CDR2 is SYDVKM.

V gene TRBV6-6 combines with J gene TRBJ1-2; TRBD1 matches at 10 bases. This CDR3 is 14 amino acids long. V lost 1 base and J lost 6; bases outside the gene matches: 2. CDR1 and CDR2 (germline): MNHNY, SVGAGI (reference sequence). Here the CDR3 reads CASSYLDRGNGYTF. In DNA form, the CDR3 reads TGTGCCAGCAGTTACTTGGACAGGGGGAATGGCTACACCTTC.

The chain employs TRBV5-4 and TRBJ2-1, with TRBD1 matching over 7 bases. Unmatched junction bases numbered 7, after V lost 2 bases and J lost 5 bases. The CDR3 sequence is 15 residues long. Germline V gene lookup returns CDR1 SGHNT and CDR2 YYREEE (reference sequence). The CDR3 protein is CASSFTGEWNNEQFF. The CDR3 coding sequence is TGTGCCAGCAGCTTCACAGGGGAATGGAACAATGAGCAGTTCTTC.

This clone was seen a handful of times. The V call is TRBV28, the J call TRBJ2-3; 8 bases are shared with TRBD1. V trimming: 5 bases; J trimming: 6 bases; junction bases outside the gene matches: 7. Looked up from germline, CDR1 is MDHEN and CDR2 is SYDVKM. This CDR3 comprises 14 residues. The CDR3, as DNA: TGTGCCAGCAGTCCCGGACAGGGTGTCGATACGCAGTATTTT. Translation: CASSPGQGVDTQYF. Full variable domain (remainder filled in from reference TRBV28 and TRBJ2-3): DVKVTQSSRYLVKRTGEKVFLECVQDMDHENMFWYRQDPGLGLRLIYFSYDVKMKEKGDIPEGYSVSREKKERFSLILESASTNQTSMYLCASSPGQGVDTQYFGPGTRLTVL.

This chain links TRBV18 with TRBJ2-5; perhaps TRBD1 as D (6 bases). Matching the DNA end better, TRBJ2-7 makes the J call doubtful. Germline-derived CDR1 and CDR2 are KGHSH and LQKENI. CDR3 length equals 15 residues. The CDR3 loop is CASSPTGGANYEQYF. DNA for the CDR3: TGTGCCAGCTCACCAACTGGGGGCGCCAACTACGAGCAGTACTTC.

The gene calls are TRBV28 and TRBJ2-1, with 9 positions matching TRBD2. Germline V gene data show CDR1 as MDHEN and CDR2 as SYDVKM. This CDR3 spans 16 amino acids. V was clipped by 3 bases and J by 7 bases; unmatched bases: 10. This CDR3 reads CASSFPIAGVRNEQFF. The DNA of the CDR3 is TGTGCCAGCAGTTTCCCAATAGCGGGAGTCAGAAATGAGCAGTTCTTC.

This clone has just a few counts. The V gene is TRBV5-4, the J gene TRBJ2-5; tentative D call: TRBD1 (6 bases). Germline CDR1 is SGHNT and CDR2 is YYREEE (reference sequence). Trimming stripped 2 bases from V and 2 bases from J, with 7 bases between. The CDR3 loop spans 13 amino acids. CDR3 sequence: CASSFDRQETQYF. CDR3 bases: TGTGCCAGCAGCTTCGACAGGCAAGAGACCCAGTACTTC.

The chain's CDR3 is CASSPPLGGDYEQYF. CDR3 nucleotides: TGTGCCAGCAGCCCGCCCTTGGGCGGAGACTACGAGCAGTACTTC. The chain uses TRBV13 and TRBJ2-5, with D uncertain. The end of the DNA aligns better with TRBJ2-7, so the J call may be wrong. The CDR3 extends over 15 amino acids. Per germline, CDR1 PRHDT and CDR2 FYEKMQ (reference sequence).

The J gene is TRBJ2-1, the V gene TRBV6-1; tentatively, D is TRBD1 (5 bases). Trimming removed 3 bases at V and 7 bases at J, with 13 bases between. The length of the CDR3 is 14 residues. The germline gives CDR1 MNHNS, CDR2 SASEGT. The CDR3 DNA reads TGTGCCAGCAGTGAGAGAAAAGGGGCTAATGAGCAGTTCTTC. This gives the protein CASSERKGANEQFF.

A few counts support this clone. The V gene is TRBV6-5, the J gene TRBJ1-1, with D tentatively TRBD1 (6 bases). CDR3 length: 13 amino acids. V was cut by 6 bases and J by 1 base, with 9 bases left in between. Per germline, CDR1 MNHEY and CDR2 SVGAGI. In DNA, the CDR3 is TGTGCCAGCAGACAGGGCAGGAACACTGAAGCTTTCTTT. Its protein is CASRQGRNTEAFF.

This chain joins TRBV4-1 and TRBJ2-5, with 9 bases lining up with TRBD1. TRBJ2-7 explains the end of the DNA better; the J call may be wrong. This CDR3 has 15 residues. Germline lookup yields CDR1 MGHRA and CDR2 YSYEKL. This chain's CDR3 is CASSLGQGLSYEQYF. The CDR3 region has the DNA TGCGCCAGCAGCCTGGGACAGGGTTTGTCCTACGAGCAGTACTTC.

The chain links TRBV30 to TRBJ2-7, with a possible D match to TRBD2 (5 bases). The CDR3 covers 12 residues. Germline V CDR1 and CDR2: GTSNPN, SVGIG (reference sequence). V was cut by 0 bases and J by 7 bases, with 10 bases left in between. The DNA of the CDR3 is TGTGCCTGGAGTGTACTAGTGGGAGAGCAGTACTTC. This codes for CAWSVLVGEQYF.

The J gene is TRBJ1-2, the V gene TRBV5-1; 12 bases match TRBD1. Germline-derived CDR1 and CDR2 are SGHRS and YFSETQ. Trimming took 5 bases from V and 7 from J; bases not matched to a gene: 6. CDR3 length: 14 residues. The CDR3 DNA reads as TGCGCCAGCAGGGTGGGACAGGGGGCCTTTGGCTACACCTTC. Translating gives CASRVGQGAFGYTF. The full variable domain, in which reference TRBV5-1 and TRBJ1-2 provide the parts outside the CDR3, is KAGVTQTPRYLIKTRGQQVTLSCSPISGHRSVSWYQQTPGQGLQFLFEYFSETQRNKGNFPGRFSGRQFSNSRSEMNVSTLELGDSALYLCASRVGQGAFGYTFGSGTRLTVV.

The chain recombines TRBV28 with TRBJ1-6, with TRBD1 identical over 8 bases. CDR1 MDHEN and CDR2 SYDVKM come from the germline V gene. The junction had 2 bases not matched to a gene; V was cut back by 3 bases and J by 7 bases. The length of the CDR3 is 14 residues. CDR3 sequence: CASSFHRGNSPLHF. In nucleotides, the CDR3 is TGTGCCAGCAGTTTCCACAGGGGGAATTCACCCCTCCACTTT.

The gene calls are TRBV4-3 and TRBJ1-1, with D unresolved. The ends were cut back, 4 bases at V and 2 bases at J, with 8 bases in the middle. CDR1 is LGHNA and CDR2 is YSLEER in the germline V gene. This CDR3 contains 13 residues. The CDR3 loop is CASSRTVNTEAFF. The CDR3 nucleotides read TGCGCCAGCAGCCGTACAGTCAACACTGAAGCTTTCTTT.

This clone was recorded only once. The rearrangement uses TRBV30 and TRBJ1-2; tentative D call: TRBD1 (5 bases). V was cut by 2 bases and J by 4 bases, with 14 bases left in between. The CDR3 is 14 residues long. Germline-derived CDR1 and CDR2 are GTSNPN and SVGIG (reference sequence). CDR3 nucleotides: TGTGCCTGGAGTTCAGCAGGGTCTGTCTATGGCTACACCTTC. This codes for CAWSSAGSVYGYTF.

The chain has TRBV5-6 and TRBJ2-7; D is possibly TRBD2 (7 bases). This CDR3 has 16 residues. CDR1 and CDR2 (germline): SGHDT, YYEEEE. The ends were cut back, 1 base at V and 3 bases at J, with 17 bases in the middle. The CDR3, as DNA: TGTGCCAGCAGCTTGATTCAACAGGGAGGGTACTACGAGCAGTACTTC. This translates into CASSLIQQGGYYEQYF.

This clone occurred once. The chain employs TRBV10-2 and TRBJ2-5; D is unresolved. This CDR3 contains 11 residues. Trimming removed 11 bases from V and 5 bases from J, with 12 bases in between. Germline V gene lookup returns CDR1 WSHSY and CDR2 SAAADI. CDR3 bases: TGCGCCTGCTTCTACGGGGAGACCCAGTACTTC. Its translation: CACFYGETQYF.

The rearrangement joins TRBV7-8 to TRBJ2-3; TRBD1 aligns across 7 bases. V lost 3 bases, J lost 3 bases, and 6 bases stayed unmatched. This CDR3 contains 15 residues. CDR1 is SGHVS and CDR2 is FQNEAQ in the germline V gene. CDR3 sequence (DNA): TGTGCCAGCAGCTTGCGACAGGGTAGGACAGATACGCAGTATTTT. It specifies CASSLRQGRTDTQYF.

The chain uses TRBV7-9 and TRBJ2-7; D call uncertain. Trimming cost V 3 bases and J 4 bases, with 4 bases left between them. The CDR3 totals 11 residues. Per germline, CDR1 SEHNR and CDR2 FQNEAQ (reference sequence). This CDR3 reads CASSFLYEQYF. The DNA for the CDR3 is TGTGCCAGCAGCTTTCTTTACGAGCAGTACTTC.

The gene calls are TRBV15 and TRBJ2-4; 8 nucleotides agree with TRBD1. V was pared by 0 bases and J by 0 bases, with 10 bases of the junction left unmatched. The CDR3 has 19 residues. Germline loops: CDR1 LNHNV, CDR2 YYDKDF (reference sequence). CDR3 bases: TGTGCCACCAGCAGAGAAGGAGGGACAGGTGACTTAGCCAAAAACATTCAGTACTTC. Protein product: CATSREGGTGDLAKNIQYF.

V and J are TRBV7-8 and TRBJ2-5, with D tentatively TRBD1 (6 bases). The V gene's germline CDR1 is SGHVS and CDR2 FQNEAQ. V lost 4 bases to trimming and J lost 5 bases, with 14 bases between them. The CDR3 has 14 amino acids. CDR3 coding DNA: TGTGCCAGCAGCTCGGACAGCGAGAGGGAGACCCAGTACTTC. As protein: CASSSDSERETQYF.

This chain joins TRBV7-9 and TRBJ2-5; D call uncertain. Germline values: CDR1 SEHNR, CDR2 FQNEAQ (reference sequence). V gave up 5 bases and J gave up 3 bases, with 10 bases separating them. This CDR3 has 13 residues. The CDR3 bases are TGTGCCAGCAGCCCACGTGGAGAAGAGACCCAGTACTTC. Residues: CASSPRGEETQYF.

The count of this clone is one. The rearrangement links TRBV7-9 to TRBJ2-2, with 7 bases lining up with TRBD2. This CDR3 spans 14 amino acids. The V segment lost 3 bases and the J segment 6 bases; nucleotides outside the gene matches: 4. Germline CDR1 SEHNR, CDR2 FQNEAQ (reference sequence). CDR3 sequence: CASSFREGPGELFF. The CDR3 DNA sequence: TGTGCCAGCAGCTTCAGGGAGGGCCCCGGGGAGCTGTTTTTT.

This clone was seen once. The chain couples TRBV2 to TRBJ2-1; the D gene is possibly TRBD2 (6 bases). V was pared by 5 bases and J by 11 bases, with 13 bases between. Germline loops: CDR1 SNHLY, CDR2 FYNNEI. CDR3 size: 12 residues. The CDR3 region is CASSPETSQQFF. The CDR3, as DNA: TGTGCCAGCAGTCCCGAGACTAGTCAGCAGTTCTTC.

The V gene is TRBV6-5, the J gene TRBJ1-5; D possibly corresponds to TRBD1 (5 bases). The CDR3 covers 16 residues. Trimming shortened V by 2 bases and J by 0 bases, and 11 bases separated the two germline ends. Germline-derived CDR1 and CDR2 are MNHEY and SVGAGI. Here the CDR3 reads CASSYRGRPSNQPQHF. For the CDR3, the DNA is TGTGCCAGCAGTTACAGGGGAAGGCCTAGCAATCAGCCCCAGCATTTT.